Presented here are 13 T cell receptor beta chains from one specimen sequenced in a study of T cell clonality in common variable immunodeficiency. Whole-study results and caveats: Reportedly, TCR beta sequences from common variable immunodeficiency showed fewer deletions and N-nucleotide insertions.

These receptors are not linked to any known antigen. Libraries were prepared by immunoSEQ multiplex PCR; TCRdb keeps only in-frame clonotypes and omits some of them. This repertoire holds 25,000 to 30,000 clones, and none appear only once. Sample: peripheral blood mononuclear cells. Source of these receptors: a human donor with common variable immunodeficiency.

There are many counts of this clone. The missing CDR3 end, 3 residues past where the read stops, is filled in from the germline J gene. The chain has TRBV2 and TRBJ2-5, with TRBD2 matching over 10 bases. With V trimmed by 0 bases and J by 2 bases, 3 bases remained unmatched. The germline V gene encodes CDR1 SNHLY and CDR2 FYNNEI. The CDR3 spans 16 residues. The CDR3 loop is CASSEATSGLQETQYF. The CDR3 bases that were read are TGTGCCAGCAGTGAAGCGACTAGCGGGTTACAAGAGACC.

As for this clone: The read terminates 3 residues ahead of where the CDR3 ends, so the germline J gene completes it. The rearrangement uses TRBV20-1 and TRBJ1-5, with D uncertain. The CDR3 consists of 16 residues. V lost 1 base and J 3 bases, leaving 16 bases between the germline ends. Germline CDR1 and CDR2: DFQATT and SNEGSKA (reference sequence). CDR3 protein: CSARAAAAGFNQPQHF. Incomplete CDR3 DNA: TGCAGTGCTAGAGCAGCCGCAGCGGGTTTCAATCAGCCC.

For this clone: The sequence runs out 3 residues before the end of the CDR3; the remainder is reconstructed from the germline J gene. The chain uses TRBV2 and TRBJ2-7; D is possibly TRBD1 (6 bases). The CDR3 contains 13 residues. CDR1 is SNHLY, CDR2 FYNNEI, per germline. V was trimmed by 8 bases and J by 3 bases, leaving 14 bases between them. The DNA read from the CDR3 is TGTGCCAGCCGGATGCTAGGGGGCTACGAG. Amino acids: CASRMLGGYE. The whole CDR3 protein is CASRMLGGYEQYF.

This clone was counted at least ten times. The CDR3 bases that were read are TGTGCCAGCTCACCGAGGGGGAGGCCTAACAATGAG. Translating gives CASSPRGRPNNE. The whole CDR3 protein reads CASSPRGRPNNEQFF. V is TRBV18 and J is TRBJ2-1, with D perhaps being TRBD1 or TRBD2 (6 bases each). The read ends 3 residues early relative to the CDR3; the germline J gene fills the gap. CDR1 and CDR2 (germline): KGHSH, LQKENI. This CDR3 is built from 15 residues. Trimming pared 3 bases from V and 5 bases from J, leaving 14 bases between.

The table lists this clone with many counts. CDR3 DNA (partial): TGTGCCAGCAGTGTAGACATCCAAGAGACC. It specifies CASSVDIQET. The whole CDR3 sequence is CASSVDIQETQYF. This chain connects TRBV2 to TRBJ2-5; D is uncertain. The sequenced fragment ends 3 residues before the CDR3 boundary, so the rest is inferred from the germline J gene. CDR1 is SNHLY, CDR2 FYNNEI, per germline. Trimming removed 4 bases from V and 1 base from J, with 7 bases in between. The CDR3 is 13 amino acids.

At least ten counts were recorded for this clone. The read gets to within 3 residues of the CDR3 end, and the germline J gene fills in the rest. This chain uses TRBV18 with TRBJ2-1; no clear D. The ends were cut back, 0 bases at V and 4 bases at J, with 7 bases in the middle. The CDR3 contains 14 residues. CDR1 and CDR2 from the germline V gene are KGHSH and LQKENI. The covered CDR3 bases are TGTGCCAGCTCACCACCCGTCCGTTACAATGAG. Translating gives CASSPPVRYNE. The full CDR3 reads CASSPPVRYNEQFF.

This clone has at least ten counts. The CDR3 extends 3 residues past the end of the read, so its final part is completed from the germline J gene. The V and J genes are TRBV10-3 and TRBJ2-1; the D is unclear. This CDR3 has 11 residues. The V and J ends lost 2 bases and 6 bases respectively, with 2 bases between them. Per the germline V gene, CDR1 is ENHRY and CDR2 is SYGVKD. CDR3 in amino acids: CAISELNEQFF. CDR3 bases read: TGTGCCATCAGTGAGCTCAATGAG.

CDR3 sequence: CASRDPGLRNEQFF. The DNA read from the CDR3 is TGCGCCAGCAGGGACCCGGGACTACGAAATGAG. J is TRBJ2-1 and V is TRBV5-1; 7 bases align to TRBD2. The read stops 3 residues short of the end of the CDR3; the missing end is completed from the germline J gene. The CDR3 totals 14 residues. V lost 5 bases and J lost 7; bases outside the gene matches: 9. Germline V gives CDR1 SGHRS, CDR2 YFSETQ.

This clone was recorded at least ten times. The read is 3 residues too short to cover the CDR3 end, so that end is filled in from the germline J gene. The rearrangement links TRBV5-5 to TRBJ1-6; D call uncertain. This CDR3 region has 15 residues. CDR1 and CDR2 (germline): SGHKS, YYEKEE (reference sequence). V was clipped by 0 bases and J by 5 bases, with 9 bases between them. The part of the CDR3 DNA that was read is TGTGCCAGCAGCTTGGGAGCGCGGAATAATTCACCC. This translates into CASSLGARNNSP. The whole CDR3 sequence reads CASSLGARNNSPLHF.

On this clone: The CDR3 extends 3 residues past the end of the read, so its final part is completed from the germline J gene. The chain employs TRBV7-7 and TRBJ2-5; 7 nucleotides align to TRBD2. In germline, CDR1 is SSHAT, CDR2 FNYEAQ (reference sequence). The CDR3 is 15 residues long. V lost 1 base, J lost 2 bases, and 4 bases stayed unmatched. CDR3 sequence: CASSLVTSEQETQYF. Partial CDR3 DNA: TGTGCCAGCAGCTTAGTTACTAGCGAGCAAGAGACC. The whole variable domain, filled in from reference TRBV7-7 and TRBJ2-5, reads GAGVSQSPRYKVTKRGQDVTLRCDPISSHATLYWYQQALGQGPEFLTYFNYEAQPDKSGLPSDRFSAERPEGSISTLTIQRTEQRDSAMYRCASSLVTSEQETQYFGPGTRLLVL.

This clone showed up many times. Read sequence stops 3 residues before the CDR3 end, and the germline J gene provides the missing end. This chain links TRBV7-8 with TRBJ2-1; the match to TRBD2 covers 7 bases. J gave up 1 base and V 2 bases, and 2 bases lay outside the gene matches. The CDR3 totals 15 residues. Per the germline V gene, CDR1 is SGHVS and CDR2 is FQNEAQ. The CDR3 protein is CASSLNSGSYNEQFF. CDR3 DNA (partial): TGTGCCAGCAGCTTAAATAGCGGGTCCTACAATGAG. The entire variable domain, with the rest obtained from reference TRBV7-8 and TRBJ2-1, is as follows: GAGVSQSPRYKVAKRGQDVALRCDPISGHVSLFWYQQALGQGPEFLTYFQNEAQLDKSGLPSDRFFAERPEGSVSTLKIQRTQQEDSAVYLCASSLNSGSYNEQFFGPGTRLTVL.

This clone has ten or more counts. The CDR3 here is CSARDRPIDHQPQHF. The sequenced CDR3 bases are TGCAGTGCGAGGGACAGGCCTATCGACCATCAGCCC. This chain links TRBV20-1 with TRBJ1-5; 8 nucleotides agree with TRBD1. The CDR3 is cut off 3 residues early in the read; its end comes from the germline J gene. This CDR3 comprises 15 residues. Germline V lookup: CDR1 DFQATT, CDR2 SNEGSKA (reference sequence). After removal of 6 bases from V and 5 bases from J, the junction contained 12 bases not matched to a gene.

There are many counts of this clone. The read halts 3 residues ahead of the CDR3 end, with the missing end drawn from the germline J gene. The rearrangement uses TRBV2 and TRBJ2-7; D tentatively reads TRBD1 or TRBD2 (5 bases each). CDR3 size: 13 residues. Germline V gives CDR1 SNHLY, CDR2 FYNNEI. V gave up 4 bases and J gave up 3 bases, with 10 bases separating them. The CDR3 loop is CASSVEGFYEQYF. The DNA read from the CDR3 is TGTGCCAGCAGTGTCGAGGGGTTCTACGAG.